This entry lists 23 T cell receptor beta chains sequenced from one sample in a study of T cells in Graves' hyperthyroidism and ophthalmopathy. RNA transcripts yielded amplified TCR beta CDR3 regions. TCR CDR3 regions were first amplified by RT-PCR with HTBI primers. One entry per CDR3 protein results from TCRdb running MiXCR on the multiplex PCR reads. The sample has 350,000 to 400,000 distinct CDR3 sequences, roughly 20% seen once. The sequenced material came from blood. The source of these receptors is a man aged 18-30 years with Graves' ophthalmopathy.

This clonotype was counted many times. The chain employs TRBV20-1 and TRBJ1-1; 7 bases map to TRBD1. This CDR3 has 14 amino acids. The V gene's germline CDR1 is DFQATT and CDR2 SNEGSKA (reference sequence). V lost 0 bases, J lost 8 bases, and 9 bases stayed unmatched. The CDR3 is CSAREYTQGKEAFF. CDR3 sequence (DNA): TGCAGTGCTAGAGAATATACACAGGGGAAGGAAGCTTTCTTT.

This clonotype was observed a few times. The V and J genes are TRBV7-3 and TRBJ1-2; no clear D gene. The germline V and J ends were trimmed by 3 bases and 6 bases, with 11 bases remaining between them. CDR1 SGHTA and CDR2 FQGTGA come from the germline V gene. The CDR3 has 13 amino acids. The CDR3 is CASSFEPGNGYTF. CDR3 nucleotides: TGTGCCAGCAGCTTCGAACCGGGTAATGGCTACACCTTC.

This clonotype came up many times. The rearrangement uses TRBV6-1 and TRBJ2-7; 10 bases agree with TRBD2. The V segment lost 2 bases and the J segment 5 bases; nucleotides outside the gene matches: 6. The germline gives CDR1 MNHNS, CDR2 SASEGT. The CDR3 has 15 residues. CDR3 nucleotide sequence: TGTGCCAGCAGTGAAAGGGCTAGCGGGAGAAACGAGCAGTACTTC. This codes for CASSERASGRNEQYF.

The V call is TRBV9, the J call TRBJ2-3; no definite D call. Trimming took off 6 bases at V and 2 bases at J, with 13 bases between the two ends. Germline CDR1 reads SGDLS; CDR2 reads YYNGEE. There are 14 residues in the CDR3. The DNA of the CDR3 is TGTGCCAGCACCCCAAGGAGCTTCACAGATACGCAGTATTTT. Its protein is CASTPRSFTDTQYF.

This clonotype was seen repeatedly, ten times or more. The J gene is TRBJ1-3, the V gene TRBV5-5; no definite D call. The CDR3 sequence is 14 residues long. The V end lost 0 bases, the J end lost 7 bases, and 11 bases lay between the germline ends. Germline V lookup: CDR1 SGHKS, CDR2 YYEKEE (reference sequence). CDR3 nucleotides: TGTGCCAGCAGCTTGGATCCTAGAGGGAACACCATATATTTT. Amino acid sequence: CASSLDPRGNTIYF.

In this sample, this clonotype turned up many times. This sequence joins TRBV12-3 or TRBV12-4 and TRBJ2-4; no firm D call. The CDR3 extends over 13 amino acids. V shed 6 bases and J shed 5 bases, with 11 bases lying between them. The CDR3 reads CASSRSSENIQYF. The CDR3 nucleotides read TGTGCCAGCAGCCGCTCGTCGGAAAACATTCAGTACTTC.

This clonotype was detected many times. The chain couples TRBV28 to TRBJ1-5; weak D call: TRBD1 (6 bases). The CDR3 runs 14 residues. V was shortened by 7 bases and J by 4 bases, with 14 bases between the two germline ends. The germline gives CDR1 MDHEN, CDR2 SYDVKM. The CDR3 sequence is CASTRRQGNQPQHF. The CDR3 DNA is TGTGCCAGCACTCGTAGGCAGGGGAATCAGCCCCAGCATTTT.

At least ten counts were recorded for this clonotype. This chain uses TRBV7-3 with TRBJ2-3; no definite D call. V was clipped by 0 bases and J by 0 bases, with 7 bases between them. Looked up from germline, CDR1 is SGHTA and CDR2 is FQGTGA. CDR3 length equals 15 residues. CDR3 coding DNA: TGTGCCAGCAGCTTAACGATTGCTAGCACAGATACGCAGTATTTT. Translating gives CASSLTIASTDTQYF. The full variable domain, its missing parts supplied by reference TRBV7-3 and TRBJ2-3, is GAGVSQTPSNKVTEKGKYVELRCDPISGHTALYWYRQSLGQGPEFLIYFQGTGAADDSGLPNDRFFAVRPEGSVSTLKIQRTERGDSAVYLCASSLTIASTDTQYFGPGTRLTVL.

The V call is TRBV5-1, the J call TRBJ1-2; D might be TRBD1 (6 bases). The CDR3 is 13 residues long. Trimming took off 5 bases at V and 3 bases at J, with 11 bases between the two ends. CDR1 SGHRS and CDR2 YFSETQ come from the germline V gene. The CDR3: CASRTGRDYGYTF. CDR3 coding DNA: TGCGCCAGCAGAACAGGGAGAGACTATGGCTACACCTTC.

This clonotype came up many times. V is TRBV12-3 or TRBV12-4 and J is TRBJ1-5; a possible D gene is TRBD1 (5 bases). CDR3 length: 16 residues. V was trimmed by 4 bases and J by 0 bases, leaving 13 bases between them. The CDR3 loop reads CASSSTTAYSNQPQHF. The CDR3 DNA reads TGTGCCAGCAGTTCGACGACAGCCTATAGCAATCAGCCCCAGCATTTT.

This clonotype was seen more than once but under ten times. A read error is possible here, since a much larger clone lies one base away. This chain links TRBV12-3 or TRBV12-4 with TRBJ1-1; the match to TRBD1 covers 9 bases. J was trimmed by 0 bases and V by 8 bases; bases with no gene match: 10. The CDR3 is made up of 16 amino acids. For the CDR3, the DNA is TGTGCCAGCGGCTACCGGACAGGGGCCATGAACACTGAAGCTTTCTTT. Translating it yields CASGYRTGAMNTEAFF.

The sample holds many counts of this clonotype. This chain uses TRBV18 with TRBJ2-1; D call uncertain. The CDR3 length is 12 residues. Germline lookup yields CDR1 KGHSH and CDR2 LQKENI. Trimming pared 2 bases from V and 9 bases from J, leaving 8 bases between. As DNA, the CDR3 is TGTGCCAGCTCACCAGGGGTTGCTGAGCAGTTCTTC. This sequence encodes CASSPGVAEQFF.

This clonotype was seen a few times. V usage is TRBV7-3 and J usage is TRBJ1-6; D gene uncertain. This CDR3 has 15 amino acids. V was clipped by 2 bases and J by 4 bases, with 9 bases between them. CDR1 is SGHTA, CDR2 FQGTGA, per germline. The CDR3 spells CASSLFAAYNSPLHF. CDR3 DNA sequence: TGTGCCAGCAGCTTATTTGCAGCATATAATTCACCCCTCCACTTT.

In its sample, this clonotype was seen a few times. The chain is built from TRBV18 and TRBJ1-1; TRBD1 aligns across 12 bases. V shed 6 bases, J shed 6 bases, and the junction held 11 bases outside the gene matches. CDR3 length: 16 amino acids. Germline V CDR1 and CDR2: KGHSH, LQKENI. The CDR3: CASSPGTGGFIPEAFF. CDR3 DNA: TGTGCCAGCTCCCCGGGGACAGGGGGCTTTATCCCTGAAGCTTTCTTT.

V usage is TRBV29-1 and J usage is TRBJ2-1; 12 bases fit TRBD2. The length of the CDR3 is 13 residues. V was pared by 4 bases and J by 9 bases, with 4 bases of the junction left unmatched. CDR1 and CDR2 (germline): SQVTM, ANQGSEA. CDR3 DNA sequence: TGCAGCGTTGTTCGGACTAGCGGGGTTGAGCAGTTCTTC. Translation: CSVVRTSGVEQFF.

This clonotype was found many times. This sequence joins TRBV4-1 and TRBJ1-1; 7 bases map to TRBD1. This CDR3 comprises 16 residues. Germline lookup yields CDR1 MGHRA and CDR2 YSYEKL. J lost 6 bases, V lost 2 bases, and 12 bases had no gene match. CDR3 nucleotide sequence: TGCGCCAGCAGCCAACTCACCTCTGACAGGGCCGCTGAAGCTTTCTTT. It translates to CASSQLTSDRAAEAFF.

This clonotype has at least ten counts. The gene calls are TRBV9 and TRBJ2-3; no clear D gene. The V and J ends lost 2 bases and 8 bases respectively, with 12 bases between them. Germline V gene lookup returns CDR1 SGDLS and CDR2 YYNGEE. CDR3 length: 13 residues. The CDR3 DNA reads as TGTGCCAGCAGCGTGGACCTCACGGGTACGCAGTATTTT. This encodes CASSVDLTGTQYF.

The gene calls are TRBV11-3 and TRBJ1-3; TRBD1 matches 7 bases. J gave up 4 bases and V 5 bases, and 8 bases lay outside the gene matches. Germline-derived CDR1 and CDR2 are SGHNT and YENEEA. The CDR3 length is 15 residues. CDR3 sequence: CASSRSGGIGNTIYF. The CDR3 region has the DNA TGTGCCAGCAGCCGTTCAGGGGGAATAGGAAACACCATATATTTT.

This clonotype was recorded a few times. V usage is TRBV7-2 and J usage is TRBJ1-1, with TRBD1 matching 9 bases. The V and J ends lost 11 bases and 1 base, in that order; junction bases with no gene match: 5. The CDR3 is 13 residues long. The V gene's germline CDR1 is SGHTA and CDR2 FQGNSA. In nucleotides, the CDR3 is TGTGCCGAAACGGGACAGGGGAACACTGAAGCTTTCTTT. It codes for CAETGQGNTEAFF.

The J gene is TRBJ2-3, the V gene TRBV24-1; the D gene is possibly TRBD2 (6 bases). There are 17 residues in the CDR3. Germline CDR1 KGHDR, CDR2 SFDVKD. The V and J ends lost 4 bases and 2 bases respectively, with 18 bases between them. The CDR3, as DNA: TGTGCCACCAGTGACCGAATTGGCGGGGACGTCACAGATACGCAGTATTTT. It encodes CATSDRIGGDVTDTQYF.

As DNA, the CDR3 is TGTGCCAGCAGCCCTGGACAGGAAGCTTTCTTT. As protein: CASSPGQEAFF. V and J are TRBV4-2 and TRBJ1-1; TRBD1 is a possible D gene (6 bases). Trimming shortened V by 4 bases and J by 8 bases, and 8 bases separated the two germline ends. Germline V lookup: CDR1 LGHNA, CDR2 YNFKEQ. This CDR3 is built from 11 residues.

Worth noting for this clonotype: Being one base from a much bigger clone, this may be a read error. V is TRBV7-9 and J is TRBJ1-5, with D uncertain. CDR1 SEHNR and CDR2 FQNEAQ come from the germline V gene (reference sequence). This CDR3 has 16 amino acids. V was trimmed by 5 bases and J by 0 bases, leaving 14 bases between them. The CDR3: CASSPEWPASNQPQHF. The CDR3 region has the DNA TGTGCCAGCAGCCCCGAGTGGCCGGCTAGCAATCAGCCCCAGCATTTT.

Many counts were recorded for this clonotype. The genes are TRBV7-8 and TRBJ1-1; D is undetermined. The length of the CDR3 is 13 residues. The germline V gene encodes CDR1 SGHVS and CDR2 FQNEAQ. Trimming cost V 3 bases and J 1 base, with 6 bases left between them. The CDR3 reads CASSLARNTEAFF. The CDR3 DNA reads TGTGCCAGCAGCTTGGCCAGGAACACTGAAGCTTTCTTT.